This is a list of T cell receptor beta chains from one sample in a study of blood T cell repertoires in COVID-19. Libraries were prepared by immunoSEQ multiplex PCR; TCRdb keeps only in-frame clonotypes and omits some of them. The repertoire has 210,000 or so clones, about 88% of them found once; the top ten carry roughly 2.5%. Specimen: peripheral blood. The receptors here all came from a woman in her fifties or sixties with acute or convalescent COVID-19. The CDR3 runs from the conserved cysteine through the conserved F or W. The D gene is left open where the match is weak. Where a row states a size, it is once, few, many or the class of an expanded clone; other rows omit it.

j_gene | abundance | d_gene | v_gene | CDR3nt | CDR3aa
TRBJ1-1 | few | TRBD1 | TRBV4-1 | TGCGCCAGCAGCCAAGGTTTGACAGGGCTTGAAGCTTTCTTT | CASSQGLTGLEAFF
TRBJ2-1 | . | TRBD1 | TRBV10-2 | TGCGCCAGCAGACCAGAGGGACAGGGAGCCTACAATGAGCAGTTCTTC | CASRPEGQGAYNEQFF
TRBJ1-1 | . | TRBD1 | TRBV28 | TGTGCCAGCAGTTCAGGGGGCGAGGACACTGAAGCTTTCTTT | CASSSGGEDTEAFF
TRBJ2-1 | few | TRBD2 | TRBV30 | TGTGCCTGGAGTGCCCCGGGACTAGCGGGGAATGAGCAGTTCTTC | CAWSAPGLAGNEQFF
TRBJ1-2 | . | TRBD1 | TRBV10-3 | TGTGCCATCAGTGAGTCCGGGGGACAGTTAAGCTATGGCTACACCTTC | CAISESGGQLSYGYTF
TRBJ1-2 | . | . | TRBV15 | TGTGCCACCAGCAGAGTGGGCACAGGTGGCCGTCCGCTCTATGGCTACACCTTC | CATSRVGTGGRPLYGYTF
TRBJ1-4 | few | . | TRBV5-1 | TGCGCCAGCAGCTTATCCACTCGGGCAACTAATGAAAAACTGTTTTTT | CASSLSTRATNEKLFF
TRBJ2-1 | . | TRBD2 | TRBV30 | TGTGCCTGTCGCCTGGGGGGACTAGTCAATGAGCAGTTCTTC | CACRLGGLVNEQFF
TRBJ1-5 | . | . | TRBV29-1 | TGCAGCGTTGGCGGGGGGGGCAATCAGCCCCAGCATTTT | CSVGGGGNQPQHF
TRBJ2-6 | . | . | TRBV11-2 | TGTGCCAGCAGCTCCAGGGGTGGTGGGGCCAACGTCCTGACTTTC | CASSSRGGGANVLTF
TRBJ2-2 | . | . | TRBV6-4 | TGTGCCAGCAGTGACTTTGGGGGCTCGAGCACCGGGGAGCTGTTTTTT | CASSDFGGSSTGELFF
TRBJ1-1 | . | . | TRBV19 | TGTGCCAGTAGTCCAACGGGCGGGGGTTCCGAAGCTTTCTTT | CASSPTGGGSEAFF
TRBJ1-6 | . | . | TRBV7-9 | TGTGCCAGCGGACTCCCGCGATCACCCCTCCACTTT | CASGLPRSPLHF
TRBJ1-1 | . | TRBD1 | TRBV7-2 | TGTGCCAGCAGTCGGACAGGGGACACTGAAGCTTTCTTT | CASSRTGDTEAFF
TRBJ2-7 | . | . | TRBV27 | TGTGCCAGCAGTTTACAGGGGTCTCCCTACGAGCAGTACTTC | CASSLQGSPYEQYF
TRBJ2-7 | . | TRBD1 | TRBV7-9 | TGTGCCAGCAGCCTGAGACAGGGGGGAGCCTACGAGCAGTACTTC | CASSLRQGGAYEQYF
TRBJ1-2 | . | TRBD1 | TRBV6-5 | TGTGCCAGCAGTTACTCCCGGACAGGGGGCTCTTTTGGCTACACCTTC | CASSYSRTGGSFGYTF
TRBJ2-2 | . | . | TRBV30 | TGTGCCTGGAGTCTTGGAGGAGGGACCGGGGAGCTGTTTTTT | CAWSLGGGTGELFF
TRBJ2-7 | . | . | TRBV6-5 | TGTGCCAGCACCGACTCGTGGGGCAATAGCTACGAGCAGTACTTC | CASTDSWGNSYEQYF
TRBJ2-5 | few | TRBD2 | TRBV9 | TGTGCCAGCAGCGTCGGGACTAGCGGTCCCCAAGAGACCCAGTACTTC | CASSVGTSGPQETQYF
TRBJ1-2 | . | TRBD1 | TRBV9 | TGTGCCAGCAGCCCAGACAGGGACTATGGCTACACCTTC | CASSPDRDYGYTF
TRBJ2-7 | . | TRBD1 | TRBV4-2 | TGTGCCAGCAGCCGACAATTGGACGGGACAGGGGCTGCCTACGAGCAGTACTTC | CASSRQLDGTGAAYEQYF
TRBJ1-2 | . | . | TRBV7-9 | TGTGCCAGCAGCTTGTTCCGACAGCAGGGATATGGCTACACCTTC | CASSLFRQQGYGYTF
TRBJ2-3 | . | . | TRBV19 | TGTGCCAGTAGTAGGAGAAGGTCAGATACGCAGTATTTT | CASSRRRSDTQYF
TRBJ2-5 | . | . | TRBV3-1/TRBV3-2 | TGTGCCAGCAGCCAAGCCGCCAGGGGTGCCGCCCAGTACTTC | CASSQAARGAAQYF
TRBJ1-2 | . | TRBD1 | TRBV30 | TGTGCCTGGAGGGATTCGGACAGGGGTCGTAATGGCTACACCTTC | CAWRDSDRGRNGYTF
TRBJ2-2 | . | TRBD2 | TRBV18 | TGTGCCAGCTCACCAGCTAGCGGGAAAGCCGGGGAGCTGTTTTTT | CASSPASGKAGELFF
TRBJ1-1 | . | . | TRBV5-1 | TGCGCCAGCACCGCCGGCAGGGACACTGAAGCTTTCTTT | CASTAGRDTEAFF
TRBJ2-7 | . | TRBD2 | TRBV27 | TGTGCCAGCAGTCGGACTAGCGGCCGATCCTACGAGCAGTACTTC | CASSRTSGRSYEQYF
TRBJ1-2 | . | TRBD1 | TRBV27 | TGTGCCAGCAGTCTCCCGACAGGGCGCGGCTACACCTTC | CASSLPTGRGYTF
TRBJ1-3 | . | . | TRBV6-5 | TGTGCCAGCAGTTACTCGAGACGGAGCTCTGGAAACACCATATATTTT | CASSYSRRSSGNTIYF
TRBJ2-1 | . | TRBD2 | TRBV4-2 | TGTGCCAGCAGCCAGGCTGGGACTAGCGGGAGAGGGCAGTTCTTC | CASSQAGTSGRGQFF
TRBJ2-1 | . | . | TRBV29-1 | TGCAGCCTTTCAGGCAGGGGGGTACAGTTCTTC | CSLSGRGVQFF
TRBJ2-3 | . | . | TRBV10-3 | TGTGCCATCAGTGAGGTAGGCACAGATACGCAGTATTTT | CAISEVGTDTQYF
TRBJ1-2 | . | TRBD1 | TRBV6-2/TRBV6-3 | TGTGCCAGCAGTACAGGGGGGTTCATCTATGGCTACACCTTC | CASSTGGFIYGYTF
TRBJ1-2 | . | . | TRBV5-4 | TGTGCCAGCAGCCCGCGGCTCCAGGGTCTCGGCGGCTACACCTTC | CASSPRLQGLGGYTF
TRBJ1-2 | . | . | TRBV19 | TGTGCCAGTAGTATAAACCCCGTACAGACGCGTGGCTACACCTTC | CASSINPVQTRGYTF
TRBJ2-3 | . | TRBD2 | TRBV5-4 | TGTGCCAGCAGCTTTAGCGGGGACACAGATACGCAGTATTTT | CASSFSGDTDTQYF
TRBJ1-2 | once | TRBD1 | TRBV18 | TGTGCCAGCTCGCCTACAGGGGTATTTGGCTACACCTTC | CASSPTGVFGYTF